The following is a T cell receptor beta chain sequence with its context. These data come from a study of control samples from healthy donors and cancer patients. Profiling relied on immunoSEQ multiplex PCR, and the TCRdb table lists in-frame clones only, not all of them. The data contain about 130,000 clones, around 90% of them singletons. V lost 7 bases, J lost 5 bases, and 11 bases stayed unmatched. This CDR3 has 15 amino acids. Germline lookup yields CDR1 MNHEY and CDR2 SMNVEV (reference sequence). Specimen: blood. V gene TRBV27 combines with J gene TRBJ2-5; 9 positions agree with TRBD2. The clonotype comes from a man aged 18 to 30 in good health. The DNA of the CDR3 is TGTGCCAGCACCTCGGCGGGGGGGCCGCAGGAGACCCAGTACTTC. Protein sequence: CASTSAGGPQETQYF.